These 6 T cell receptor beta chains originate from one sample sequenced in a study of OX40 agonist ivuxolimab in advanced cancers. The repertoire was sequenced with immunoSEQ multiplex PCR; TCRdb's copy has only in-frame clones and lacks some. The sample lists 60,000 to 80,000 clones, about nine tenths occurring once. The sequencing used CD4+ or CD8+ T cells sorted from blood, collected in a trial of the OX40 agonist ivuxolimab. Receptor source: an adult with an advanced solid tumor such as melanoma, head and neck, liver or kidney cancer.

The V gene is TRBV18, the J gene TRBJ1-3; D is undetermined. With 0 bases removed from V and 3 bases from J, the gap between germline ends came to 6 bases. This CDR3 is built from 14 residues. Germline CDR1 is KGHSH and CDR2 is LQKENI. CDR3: CASSPPSDGNTIYF. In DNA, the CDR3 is TGTGCCAGCTCACCACCGTCAGATGGAAACACCATATATTTT. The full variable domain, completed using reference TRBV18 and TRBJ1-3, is NAGVMQNPRHLVRRRGQEARLRCSPMKGHSHVYWYRQLPEEGLKFMVYLQKENIIDESGMPKERFSAEFPKEGPSILRIQQVVRGDSAAYFCASSPPSDGNTIYFGEGSWLTVV.

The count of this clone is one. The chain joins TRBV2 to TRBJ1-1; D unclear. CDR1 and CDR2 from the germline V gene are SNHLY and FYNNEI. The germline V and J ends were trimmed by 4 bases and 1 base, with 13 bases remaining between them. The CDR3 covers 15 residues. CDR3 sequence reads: CASSVLAAANTEAFF. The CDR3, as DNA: TGTGCCAGCAGTGTCCTGGCGGCAGCGAACACTGAAGCTTTCTTT.

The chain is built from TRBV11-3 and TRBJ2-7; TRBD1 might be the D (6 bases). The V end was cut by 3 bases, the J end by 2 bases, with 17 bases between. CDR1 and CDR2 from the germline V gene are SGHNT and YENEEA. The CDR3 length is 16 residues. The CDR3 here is CASSFVGAKIPYEQYF. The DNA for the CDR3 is TGTGCCAGCAGCTTCGTGGGGGCGAAAATACCCTACGAGCAGTACTTC.

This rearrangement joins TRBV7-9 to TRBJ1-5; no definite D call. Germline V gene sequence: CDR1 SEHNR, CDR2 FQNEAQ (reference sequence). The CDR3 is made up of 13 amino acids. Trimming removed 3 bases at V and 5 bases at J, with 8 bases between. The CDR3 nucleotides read TGTGCCAGCAGCTTTGGGAGGGATCAGCCCCAGCATTTT. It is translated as CASSFGRDQPQHF.

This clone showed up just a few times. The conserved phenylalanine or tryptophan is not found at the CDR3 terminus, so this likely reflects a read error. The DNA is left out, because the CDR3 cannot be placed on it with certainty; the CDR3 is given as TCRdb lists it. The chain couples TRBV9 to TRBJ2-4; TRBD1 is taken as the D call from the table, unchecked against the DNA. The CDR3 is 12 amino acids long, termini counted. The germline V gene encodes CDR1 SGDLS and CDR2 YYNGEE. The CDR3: CASSPVRGQGNY.

CDR3 nucleotides: TGTGCCAGCAGTGCTCGAGGGCTCCGGGCCAACGTCCTGACTTTC. It yields the protein CASSARGLRANVLTF. This rearrangement joins TRBV6-1 to TRBJ2-6; the D gene is possibly TRBD2 (5 bases). Germline V gene sequence: CDR1 MNHNS, CDR2 SASEGT. V was trimmed by 4 bases and J by 5 bases, leaving 12 bases between them. This CDR3 region has 15 residues.